Sequencing of this T cell receptor beta chain was carried out in a study of control samples from healthy donors and cancer patients. Only in-frame clones appear in the TCRdb table, and some are missing; sequencing was by immunoSEQ multiplex PCR. The data contain approximately 97,000 clones, almost 90% of them singletons. The sequenced material came from blood. The source of this sequence is a man aged 30 to 45 in good health.

The CDR3 region is CASSREYEAFF. As DNA, the CDR3 is TGTGCCAGCAGCAGGGAGTACGAAGCTTTCTTT. The chain carries TRBV12-3 or TRBV12-4 and TRBJ1-1, with D possibly being TRBD1 (5 bases). This CDR3 is built from 11 residues. The V and J ends lost 6 bases and 8 bases respectively, with 10 bases between them.